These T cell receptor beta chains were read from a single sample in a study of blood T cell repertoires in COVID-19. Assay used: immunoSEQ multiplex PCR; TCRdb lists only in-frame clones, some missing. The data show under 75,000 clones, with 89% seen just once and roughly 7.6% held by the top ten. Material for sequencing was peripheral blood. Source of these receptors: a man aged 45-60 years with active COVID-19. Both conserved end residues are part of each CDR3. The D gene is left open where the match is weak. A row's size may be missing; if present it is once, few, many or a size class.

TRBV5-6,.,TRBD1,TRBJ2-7,TGTGCCAGCAGCTTGAGAGGGTGGGACAGTCCCCACGAGCAGTACTTC,CASSLRGWDSPHEQYF
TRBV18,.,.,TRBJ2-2,TGTGCCAGCTCCCCTGGCCCTGGGGGCTTCGGGGAGCTGTTTTTT,CASSPGPGGFGELFF
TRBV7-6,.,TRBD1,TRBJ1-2,TGTGCCAGCAGCTTAGAACCTCCGGGACAGGGGGCCTATGGCTACACCTTC,CASSLEPPGQGAYGYTF
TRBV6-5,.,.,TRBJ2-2,TGTGCCAGCAGCAACGGGACAACCTTCCCCGGGGAGCTGTTTTTT,CASSNGTTFPGELFF
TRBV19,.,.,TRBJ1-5,TGTGCCAGTACCATCCAATCGGGTCTGAATCAGCCCCAGCATTTT,CASTIQSGLNQPQHF
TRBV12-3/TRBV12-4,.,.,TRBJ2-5,TGTGCCAGCAGTGCACAGGCCCGAGAGACCCAGTACTTC,CASSAQARETQYF
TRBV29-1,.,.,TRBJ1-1,TGCAGCGTTGGAAGGGGGGGAACTGAAGCTTTCTTT,CSVGRGGTEAFF
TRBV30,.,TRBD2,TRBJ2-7,TGTGCCTGGACGCGGGGGGGCGGATACGAGCAGTACTTC,CAWTRGGGYEQYF
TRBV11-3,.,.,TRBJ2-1,TGTGCCAGCAGTCTCGGGAGCTCCTACAATGAGCAGTTCTTC,CASSLGSSYNEQFF
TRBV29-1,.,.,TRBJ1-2,TGCAGCGTCCCAGAGGGAGGGTCGGACTATGGCTACACCTTC,CSVPEGGSDYGYTF
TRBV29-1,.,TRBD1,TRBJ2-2,TGCAGCGTTGAAGCACAGGGGTCAACCGGGGAGCTGTTTTTT,CSVEAQGSTGELFF
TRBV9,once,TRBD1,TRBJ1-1,TGTGCCAGCAGCCCGGGACAGGGGAACACTGAAGCTTTCTTT,CASSPGQGNTEAFF
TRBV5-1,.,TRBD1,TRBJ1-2,TGCGCCAGCAGCTTACTCACAGGGGGAGGGTATGGCTACACCTTC,CASSLLTGGGYGYTF
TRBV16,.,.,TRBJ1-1,TGTGCCAGCAGCCGGCTTAGCCCTATGAACACTGAAGCTTTCTTT,CASSRLSPMNTEAFF
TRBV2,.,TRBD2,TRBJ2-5,TGTGCCACAAGACTAGCGGGGGTGCAATACCAAGAGACCCAGTACTTC,CATRLAGVQYQETQYF
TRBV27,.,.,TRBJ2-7,TGTGCCAGCAGAGACCAGGGTACCTACGAGCAGTACTTC,CASRDQGTYEQYF
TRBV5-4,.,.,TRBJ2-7,TGTGCCAGCAGCCCTGGTTCTGGGGGGTCCTACGAGCAGTACTTC,CASSPGSGGSYEQYF
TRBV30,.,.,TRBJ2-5,TGTGCCTGGAGTACTAGCAGCGCAGAGACCCAGTACTTC,CAWSTSSAETQYF
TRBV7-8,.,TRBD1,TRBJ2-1,TGTGCCAGCAGCAAAAGAACAGGGGCCCTCTACAATGAGCAGTTCTTC,CASSKRTGALYNEQFF
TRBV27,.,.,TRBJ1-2,TGTGCCAGCACCTCTTGGGGGGTAGGGTATGGCTACACCTTC,CASTSWGVGYGYTF
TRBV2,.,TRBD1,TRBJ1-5,TGTGCCAGCACGGACAGGGGCTCCTTACGAAGCAATCAGCCCCAGCATTTT,CASTDRGSLRSNQPQHF
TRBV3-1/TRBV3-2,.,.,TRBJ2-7,TGTGCCAGCAGCCAATCTTCAGGGTCCTACGAGCAGTACTTC,CASSQSSGSYEQYF
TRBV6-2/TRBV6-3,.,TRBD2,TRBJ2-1,TGTGCCAGCAGTTACAGCAGGACTAGAGTCATGAATGAGCAGTTCTTC,CASSYSRTRVMNEQFF
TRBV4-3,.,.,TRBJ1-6,TGCGCCAGCAGCCACACAGGGTATGGTTCACCCCTCCACTTT,CASSHTGYGSPLHF
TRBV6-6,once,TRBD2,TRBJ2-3,TGTGCCAGCGCGGGGGATGCTAGCACAGATACGCAGTATTTT,CASAGDASTDTQYF
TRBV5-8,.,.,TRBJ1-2,TGTGCCAGCAGCTTCTCCGCGGTCTATGGCTACACCTTC,CASSFSAVYGYTF
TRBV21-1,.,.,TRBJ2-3,TGTGCCAGCAGCGCAGGGAGGGCGCAGTATTTT,CASSAGRAQYF
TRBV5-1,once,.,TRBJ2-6,TGCGCCAGCAGGGAGGTTGGGGCCAACGTCCTGACTTTC,CASREVGANVLTF
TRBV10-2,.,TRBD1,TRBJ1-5,TGCGCCAGCAGTGGGGGACAGGGATCGGTTGGGCCCCAGCATTTT,CASSGGQGSVGPQHF
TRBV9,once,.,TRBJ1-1,TGTGCCAGCAGCGTAGGAGGTCCTCGAGAGAACACTGAAGCTTTCTTT,CASSVGGPRENTEAFF
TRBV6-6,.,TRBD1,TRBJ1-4,TGTGCCAGCAGTTACTGGACAGGGCTAAATGAAAAACTGTTTTTT,CASSYWTGLNEKLFF
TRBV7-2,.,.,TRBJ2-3,TGTGCCAGCAGCTTAGCAGATGGCGGCGGATTGAGAGATACGCAGTATTTT,CASSLADGGGLRDTQYF
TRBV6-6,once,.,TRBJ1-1,TGTGCCAGCAGTCACGGCGGCTCTGAAGCTTTCTTT,CASSHGGSEAFF
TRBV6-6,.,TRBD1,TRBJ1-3,TGTGCCAGCAGGGAGCAGACAGGGGGATCTGGAAACACCATATATTTT,CASREQTGGSGNTIYF
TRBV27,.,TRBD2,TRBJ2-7,TGTGCCAGCACCTATTACTTGACTAGCGGGGACTCCTACGAGCAGTACTTC,CASTYYLTSGDSYEQYF
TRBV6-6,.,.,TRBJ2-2,TGTGCCAGCAGTTTCCACGGTACCGGGGAGCTGTTTTTT,CASSFHGTGELFF
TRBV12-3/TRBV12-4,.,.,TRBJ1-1,TGTGCCAGCAGTCCCCGACAGGCATCAGAAGCTTTCTTT,CASSPRQASEAFF
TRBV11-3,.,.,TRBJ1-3,TGTGCCAGCAGCTTAGATCCCGCGGGCACCATATATTTT,CASSLDPAGTIYF
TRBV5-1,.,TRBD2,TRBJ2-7,TGCGCCAGCAGCTTGTCGGGGGGGAACTACGAGCAGTACTTC,CASSLSGGNYEQYF
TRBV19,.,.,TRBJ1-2,TGTGCCAGTAGTACCTCGAGGGCGATCGGATATGGCTACACCTTC,CASSTSRAIGYGYTF
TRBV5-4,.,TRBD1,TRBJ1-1,TGTGCCAGCAGCTCCGTAAGGGACAGGGGCCGGAGCACTGAAGCTTTCTTT,CASSSVRDRGRSTEAFF
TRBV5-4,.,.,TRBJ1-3,TGTGCCAGCAGCTTCGGAGGGCCTGGAAACACCATATATTTT,CASSFGGPGNTIYF